This record covers a single TCR beta chain. Its antigen is undetermined. Stated time point: week 3, after first cycle of checkpoint inhibitor. Disease control meant complete response, partial response or stable disease at 12 weeks. Patients had no prior systemic cancer treatment, immunosuppressants or other active cancers. This entry is derived from a study of blood T cell dynamics during melanoma immunotherapy. Overall study findings and caveats: Unlike progressors, later disease-control patients had W3 repertoires gaining clonality or diversity.

DNA loading was fixed at about 360 ng for all bulk PBMC samples. Here immunoSEQ multiplex PCR was the method, and the copy in TCRdb shows in-frame clones only, minus some. The table records almost 7,000 clones, 70% to 90% of them present only once. The germline V gene has CDR1 MNHEY and CDR2 SVGAGI. This CDR3 is built from 13 residues. Trimming stripped 4 bases from V and 7 bases from J, with 14 bases between. Sequences were derived from blood, sampled from a patient treated with checkpoint blockade. The sequence was collected from a human donor with melanoma. Some clones in this sample may be carry-over from other donors' samples. This chain joins TRBV6-5 and TRBJ2-7, with D tentatively TRBD1 (5 bases). The CDR3 protein is CASSSWQGGEQYF. The CDR3 coding sequence is TGTGCCAGCAGTTCTTGGCAGGGCGGAGAGCAGTACTTC.